This T cell receptor beta chain came from a study of CD4 and CD8 cells across lung adenocarcinoma regions. TCRdb reanalysed the PCR reads using MiXCR and keeps one entry per CDR3 protein. The table lists more than 9,500 distinct CDR3 sequences, approximately 54% of them singletons, with about 34% in the top ten. This clonotype was recorded once. No conserved phenylalanine or tryptophan is present at the end of the CDR3, so a read error is the likely explanation. It is unclear where the CDR3 begins or ends on the DNA, so no DNA is shown, and the CDR3 is as TCRdb lists it. Including both end residues, the CDR3 is 9 amino acids long. CDR1 is MNHEY, CDR2 SVGAGI, per germline. Localized lung adenocarcinoma, a non-small cell lung cancer, affected the donors.

This clonotype was sampled from a female donor with lung adenocarcinoma. The CD4 and CD8 labels of this study may be unreliable. The genes are TRBV6-5 and TRBJ2-6. Sequenced sample: CD8+ T cells from the margin of a lung tumor. This CDR3 is CASSYVGNT.